The clone carrying this TCR beta chain has more than one count but fewer than ten. Its antigen is unidentified. This entry is derived from a study of blood T cells in healthy people across ages. Study results and caveats: PBMCs were not sorted, which prevented a conclusive comparison of naive versus antigen-experienced cells. Measured against age, TCR beta diversity per million T cells decreased in a roughly linear manner. Investigators treated diversity estimates from one million T cells as underestimates.

It was with a sample-barcoded 5' primer and a J-beta primer mix that a second PCR of about 6 to 11 cycles was run. TCRdb reprocessed the 5' RACE reads with MiXCR, giving one entry per CDR3 protein. The sample carries over 1,500,000 distinct CDR3 sequences, around 42% recorded once. V was trimmed by 7 bases and J by 0 bases, leaving 14 bases between them. The CDR3 spans 15 residues. Germline CDR1 SGHRS, CDR2 YFSETQ. Sequenced sample: blood. This sequence joins TRBV5-1 and TRBJ1-5, with D unresolved. The clonotype comes from a human donor in good health. The CDR3 loop is CASAPGRDSNQPQHF. The CDR3 region has the DNA TGCGCCAGCGCACCTGGGAGGGATAGCAATCAGCCCCAGCATTTT.